The clone carrying this TCR beta chain was counted once. This entry is derived from a study of blood T cell repertoires in COVID-19. In the study overall: Researchers got acute and convalescent COVID-19 samples from the United States, Italy and Spain. T cells, B-cell-depleted T cells, or PBMCs provided the cDNA or gDNA that served as material.

Trimming shortened V by 1 base and J by 4 bases, and 16 bases separated the two germline ends. Germline assignment: CDR1 KGHSH and CDR2 LQKENI. The CDR3 extends over 17 amino acids. Original handling: It was from reference gene primer amplification that nucleated cell counts were estimated. Sequenced by immunoSEQ multiplex PCR; TCRdb stores in-frame clones only, minus some. The V and J calls and clone size are taken from that table; D and trimming were inferred from the DNA. The sample holds about 200,000 clones; around 90% are singletons and the top ten take 5.5% to 7%. The sample was peripheral blood. The sequence was obtained from a man aged 40-49 years with active or convalescent COVID-19. The chain combines TRBV18 with TRBJ2-2, with a weak D call TRBD1 (5 bases). The CDR3 loop is CASSPLYRPQGTGELFF. For the CDR3, the DNA is TGTGCCAGCTCACCACTATACAGGCCTCAGGGCACCGGGGAGCTGTTTTTT.